What follows are 21 T cell receptor beta chains derived from one specimen sequenced in a study of PD-1 blockade in classical Hodgkin lymphoma. Libraries were prepared by immunoSEQ multiplex PCR; TCRdb keeps only in-frame clonotypes and omits some of them. Among under 80,000 clones listed, about 85% were seen once. As to time point: cycle 4 day 1 (C4D1), after 5 to 7 weeks of nivolumab. Following autologous stem cell transplantation, relapse occurred in every patient, and exposure to brentuximab vedotin varied. Source: peripheral blood mononuclear cells (PBMCs), taken before the fourth cycle of nivolumab. Receptors originate from a human donor with classical Hodgkin lymphoma.

This clone was observed once. The rearrangement links TRBV6-1 to TRBJ1-5; the match to TRBD1 covers 7 bases. Germline V gene data show CDR1 as MNHNS and CDR2 as SASEGT. The junction had 12 bases not matched to a gene; V was cut back by 6 bases and J by 10 bases. This CDR3 contains 14 residues. The CDR3 bases are TGTGCCAGCAGGACGGGACAGCAAATCCGCCCCCAGCATTTT. This translates into CASRTGQQIRPQHF.

The count of this clone is one. In the same sample, other DNA sequences code for this CDR3. This chain joins TRBV5-1 and TRBJ1-5, with D maybe TRBD1 (6 bases). This CDR3 has 15 amino acids. Germline V gene data show CDR1 as SGHRS and CDR2 as YFSETQ. V was clipped by 0 bases and J by 2 bases, with 9 bases between them. In nucleotides, the CDR3 is TGCGCCAGCAGCTTGGAAGGGGGTGGCAATCAGCCCCAGCATTTT. Translating gives CASSLEGGGNQPQHF.

The chain couples TRBV7-8 to TRBJ1-5, with a possible D match to TRBD1 (5 bases). The germline V gene has CDR1 SGHVS and CDR2 FQNEAQ. CDR3 size: 13 residues. V lost 2 bases to trimming and J lost 6 bases, with 8 bases between them. The CDR3 nucleotides read TGTGCCAGCAGCTTAAGGGACGGTCAGCCCCAGCATTTT. It yields the protein CASSLRDGQPQHF.

The chain recombines TRBV5-1 with TRBJ1-2; 7 bases align to TRBD1. From germline, CDR1 is SGHRS and CDR2 YFSETQ. Losses at the gene ends were 5 bases for V and 8 bases for J; bases not matched to a gene: 15. The CDR3 runs 15 residues. The DNA for the CDR3 is TGCGCCAGCAGAACGAATACAGCCAGGGGGGGAGGCTACACCTTC. Amino acids: CASRTNTARGGGYTF. Supplemented by reference TRBV5-1 and TRBJ1-2, the full variable domain reads KAGVTQTPRYLIKTRGQQVTLSCSPISGHRSVSWYQQTPGQGLQFLFEYFSETQRNKGNFPGRFSGRQFSNSRSEMNVSTLELGDSALYLCASRTNTARGGGYTFGSGTRLTVV.

The chain uses TRBV19 and TRBJ2-1; no reliable D call. Germline values: CDR1 LNHDA, CDR2 SQIVND (reference sequence). The CDR3 has 13 amino acids. V was pared by 7 bases and J by 3 bases, with 10 bases between. Written as DNA, the CDR3 is TGTGCCAGTAAGGGATTAGGCTACAATGAGCAGTTCTTC. Translating gives CASKGLGYNEQFF.

The rearrangement joins TRBV9 to TRBJ2-7; 9 bases line up with TRBD2. The germline V gene has CDR1 SGDLS and CDR2 YYNGEE. V gave up 2 bases and J gave up 2 bases; unmatched junction bases: 5. The CDR3 runs to 15 residues. CDR3 in DNA: TGTGCCAGCAGCGTTCGGAGCGGGGGGCCCTACGAGCAGTACTTC. Protein product: CASSVRSGGPYEQYF.

This clone was seen a handful of times. The rearrangement joins TRBV5-1 to TRBJ1-6, with D possibly matching TRBD1 (6 bases). This CDR3 spans 16 amino acids. Deletions cut 3 bases from V and 7 bases from J, with 17 bases between. From germline, CDR1 is SGHRS and CDR2 YFSETQ. DNA for the CDR3: TGCGCCAGCAGCTGGGTAGCTCAGGGGACCAATTCACCCCTCCACTTT. It translates to CASSWVAQGTNSPLHF. The full variable domain, rest sourced from reference TRBV5-1 and TRBJ1-6, is KAGVTQTPRYLIKTRGQQVTLSCSPISGHRSVSWYQQTPGQGLQFLFEYFSETQRNKGNFPGRFSGRQFSNSRSEMNVSTLELGDSALYLCASSWVAQGTNSPLHFGNGTRLTVT.

The gene calls are TRBV9 and TRBJ1-2, with D unresolved. This CDR3 has 14 amino acids. Germline loops: CDR1 SGDLS, CDR2 YYNGEE. The ends were cut back, 0 bases at V and 2 bases at J, with 8 bases in the middle. CDR3 sequence reads: CASSVVAGNYGYTF. In nucleotides, the CDR3 is TGTGCCAGCAGCGTAGTCGCGGGGAACTATGGCTACACCTTC. Full variable domain (rest looked up from reference TRBV9 and TRBJ1-2): DSGVTQTPKHLITATGQRVTLRCSPRSGDLSVYWYQQSLDQGLQFLIQYYNGEERAKGNILERFSAQQFPDLHSELNLSSLELGDSALYFCASSVVAGNYGYTFGSGTRLTVV.

This chain links TRBV25-1 with TRBJ1-2; maybe TRBD1 (6 bases). The V and J ends lost 1 base and 4 bases respectively, with 10 bases between them. The germline gives CDR1 MGHDK, CDR2 SYGVNS. The length of the CDR3 is 14 residues. Here the CDR3 reads CASSESGGFYGYTF. The CDR3, as DNA: TGTGCCAGCAGTGAATCTGGGGGCTTCTATGGCTACACCTTC.

CDR3 in amino acids: CASTSGDLGNTIYF. The DNA for the CDR3 is TGTGCCAGCACCTCGGGGGACCTTGGAAACACCATATATTTT. The chain is built from TRBV9 and TRBJ1-3; possibly TRBD1 for D (5 bases). CDR1 and CDR2 from the germline V gene are SGDLS and YYNGEE. The CDR3 runs 14 residues. V was trimmed by 6 bases and J by 3 bases, leaving 13 bases between them.

The V call is TRBV21-1, the J call TRBJ2-5. TRBV21-1 is assigned pseudogene status. This CDR3 spans 15 amino acids. DNA of the CDR3: TGTGCCAGCAGCACCTTGCCAGGGGCGGGGGAGACCCAGTACTTC. Translated: CASSTLPGAGETQYF.

The chain uses TRBV5-1 and TRBJ2-7; no definite D call. The CDR3 sequence is 15 residues long. Germline loops: CDR1 SGHRS, CDR2 YFSETQ. Trimming removed 1 base from V and 5 bases from J, with 16 bases in between. The CDR3 is CASSLTSGSNHEQYF. In DNA, the CDR3 is TGCGCCAGCAGCTTGACCTCCGGCTCCAACCACGAGCAGTACTTC. Full variable domain (outside the CDR3, taken from reference TRBV5-1 and TRBJ2-7): KAGVTQTPRYLIKTRGQQVTLSCSPISGHRSVSWYQQTPGQGLQFLFEYFSETQRNKGNFPGRFSGRQFSNSRSEMNVSTLELGDSALYLCASSLTSGSNHEQYFGPGTRLTVT.

The gene calls are TRBV6-1 and TRBJ2-7, with no clear D. From germline, CDR1 is MNHNS and CDR2 SASEGT. This CDR3 has 12 amino acids. The V end was cut by 1 base, the J end by 3 bases, with 4 bases between. The DNA for the CDR3 is TGTGCCAGCAGTGAAGGCTACTACGAGCAGTACTTC. This encodes CASSEGYYEQYF.

A remark on this clone: Other DNA sequences in the sample encode the same CDR3. The chain has TRBV6-6 and TRBJ1-1; D possibly corresponds to TRBD1 (5 bases). The CDR3 is 14 amino acids. CDR1 and CDR2 from the germline V gene are MNHNY and SVGAGI (reference sequence). V was pared by 2 bases and J by 5 bases, with 12 bases between. In DNA form, the CDR3 reads TGTGCCAGCAGTTACGGCCAGGGAGGGACTGAAGCTTTCTTT. Its translation is CASSYGQGGTEAFF.

This chain uses TRBV12-5 with TRBJ2-7, with a possible D match to TRBD2 (7 bases). Germline CDR1 and CDR2: LGHNT and FRNRAP. This CDR3 spans 13 amino acids. Trimming removed 3 bases at V and 6 bases at J, with 12 bases between. CDR3 nucleotide sequence: TGTGCTAGTGGTTTCGGGGGGCAGGGCGAGCAGTACTTC. As protein: CASGFGGQGEQYF.

The rearrangement uses TRBV28 and TRBJ1-5; 7 positions match TRBD1. Germline trimming cut 5 bases from V and 7 bases from J; bases unmatched to any gene: 11. The length of the CDR3 is 15 residues. From germline, CDR1 is MDHEN and CDR2 SYDVKM. CDR3 region: CASSPTGWGQQPQHF. The CDR3 bases are TGTGCCAGCAGTCCGACAGGGTGGGGACAGCAGCCCCAGCATTTT.

The V and J genes are TRBV29-1 and TRBJ2-3; D is perhaps TRBD2 (6 bases). The CDR3 has 13 amino acids. The V end lost 6 bases, the J end lost 1 base, and 11 bases lay between the germline ends. The V gene's germline CDR1 is SQVTM and CDR2 ANQGSEA. CDR3 loop: CSVSGGGTDTQYF. The CDR3 DNA is TGCAGCGTGTCCGGCGGGGGCACAGATACGCAGTATTTT.

V usage is TRBV5-1 and J usage is TRBJ1-1; possibly TRBD1 for D (6 bases). The CDR3 totals 16 residues. V was clipped by 1 base and J by 6 bases, with 19 bases between them. The V gene's germline CDR1 is SGHRS and CDR2 YFSETQ. The CDR3 region is CASSLFFTSQGSEAFF. CDR3 coding DNA: TGCGCCAGCAGCTTGTTCTTTACCTCCCAGGGGTCTGAAGCTTTCTTT. Based on the CDR3 plus reference TRBV5-1 and TRBJ1-1, the full variable domain is KAGVTQTPRYLIKTRGQQVTLSCSPISGHRSVSWYQQTPGQGLQFLFEYFSETQRNKGNFPGRFSGRQFSNSRSEMNVSTLELGDSALYLCASSLFFTSQGSEAFFGQGTRLTVV.

The rearrangement uses TRBV5-1 and TRBJ2-4; 9 bases line up with TRBD1. The CDR3 length is 16 residues. Germline V gene lookup returns CDR1 SGHRS and CDR2 YFSETQ. J gave up 13 bases and V 5 bases, and 19 bases lay outside the gene matches. In DNA form, the CDR3 reads TGCGCCAGCAGACAAAACAGGGGGCACGCTTTAGGCCAACAGTACTTC. Residues: CASRQNRGHALGQQYF.

This clone was observed a few times. V and J are TRBV28 and TRBJ1-1, with D unresolved. Between the trimmed V and J ends, which lost 3 bases and 1 base, there was a span of 24 bases. This CDR3 is built from 19 residues. Germline lookup yields CDR1 MDHEN and CDR2 SYDVKM. The CDR3, as DNA: TGTGCCAGCAGTTTCGTTTTTGAGGGCTTACTCCCAAAGAACACTGAAGCTTTCTTT. Protein product: CASSFVFEGLLPKNTEAFF.

V and J are TRBV6-5 and TRBJ2-5, with a tentative D call TRBD1 (6 bases). V gave up 2 bases and J gave up 7 bases, with 14 bases separating them. This CDR3 contains 14 residues. Germline V CDR1 and CDR2: MNHEY, SVGAGI. CDR3 in amino acids: CASSYGQGLATQYF. In DNA, the CDR3 is TGTGCCAGCAGTTACGGGCAGGGGCTGGCGACCCAGTACTTC.